Below, 9 T cell receptor beta chains from the same sample are listed, as sequenced in a study of response to subunit inactivated influenza vaccine (dated by TCRdb to about 2018). Receptor amplification or capture employed RT-PCR. TCRdb records Illumina HiSeq 2500 as the sequencer. In TCRdb, the public reads were trimmed at Q25 with fastp and aligned with MiXCR, with productive beta chains retained. Every entry covers one CDR3 protein and lists the most common genes and DNA from its rows. The sample contains 500,000 to 600,000 distinct CDR3 sequences, 12% of them found a single time. The ten largest account for around 9.6% of the sample. Sequencing was performed on PBMCs from blood, taken on the day of vaccination. These receptors came from a man over 45 who received an inactivated influenza vaccine. Donor details come from another sample of the same person, matched by shared clones.

The J gene is TRBJ2-5, the V gene TRBV28; tentative D call: TRBD1 (6 bases). The germline V and J ends were trimmed by 6 bases and 5 bases, with 16 bases remaining between them. This CDR3 has 14 amino acids. Germline V gene sequence: CDR1 MDHEN, CDR2 SYDVKM. The CDR3 loop reads CASRPGHPSETQYF. CDR3 DNA: TGTGCCAGCAGGCCGGGACACCCTTCGGAGACCCAGTACTTC.

The J gene is TRBJ2-1, the V gene TRBV7-9, with 9 bases fitting TRBD1. Germline V gene lookup returns CDR1 SEHNR and CDR2 FQNEAQ (reference sequence). J gave up 6 bases and V 5 bases, and 8 bases lay outside the gene matches. The CDR3 sequence is 15 residues long. Here the CDR3 reads CASSTGGEFVNEQFF. The DNA of the CDR3 is TGTGCCAGCAGCACAGGGGGCGAATTTGTCAATGAGCAGTTCTTC.

This clonotype was seen a few times. This rearrangement joins TRBV3-1 to TRBJ2-3, with D perhaps assigned TRBD1 or TRBD2 (5 bases each). Germline CDR1 and CDR2: LGHDT and YNNKEL (reference sequence). CDR3 size: 18 residues. V was trimmed by 4 bases and J by 5 bases, leaving 25 bases between them. Here the CDR3 reads CASSPQGIGTSAGDTQYF. The CDR3 DNA is TGTGCCAGCAGCCCCCAGGGTATCGGGACCTCCGCAGGAGATACGCAGTATTTT.

In this sample, this clonotype turned up a few times. The chain recombines TRBV6-5 with TRBJ1-1; D unresolved. The CDR3 extends over 12 amino acids. Germline CDR1 is MNHEY and CDR2 is SVGAGI. Trimming stripped 2 bases from V and 1 base from J, with 2 bases between. CDR3: CASSYANTEAFF. CDR3 bases: TGTGCCAGCAGTTACGCGAACACTGAAGCTTTCTTT.

The V and J genes are TRBV7-9 and TRBJ2-1; D is ambiguous. The CDR3 loop spans 14 amino acids. Germline-derived CDR1 and CDR2 are SEHNR and FQNEAQ (reference sequence). V was pared by 2 bases and J by 0 bases, with 5 bases between. The CDR3 spells CASSLSNSYNEQFF. The CDR3 nucleotides are TGTGCCAGCAGCTTAAGTAACTCCTACAATGAGCAGTTCTTC.

This clonotype was seen more than once but under ten times. V usage is TRBV10-2 and J usage is TRBJ1-2; D might be TRBD1 (6 bases). V lost 6 bases to trimming and J lost 6 bases, with 26 bases between them. Germline-derived CDR1 and CDR2 are WSHSY and SAAADI. This CDR3 region has 17 residues. The CDR3 spells CASRPTLGRRDKNGYTF. CDR3 bases: TGCGCCAGCAGACCCACATTGGGGCGGCGGGACAAGAATGGCTACACCTTC.

This CDR3 reads CASSYRHSYEQYF. The CDR3 DNA reads TGTGCCAGCAGTTATCGACATTCCTACGAGCAGTACTTC. The genes are TRBV6-5 and TRBJ2-7, with no clear D. This CDR3 contains 13 residues. Between the trimmed V and J ends, which lost 3 bases and 1 base, there was a span of 7 bases. Germline V gene data show CDR1 as MNHEY and CDR2 as SVGAGI.

The V call is TRBV7-2, the J call TRBJ2-7, with 7 bases identical to TRBD2. Germline V gene sequence: CDR1 SGHTA, CDR2 FQGNSA. J lost 0 bases, V lost 7 bases, and 9 bases had no gene match. The CDR3 extends over 15 amino acids. CDR3 coding DNA: TGTGCCAGCAAAACTGGCGGGGGTCCCTCCTACGAGCAGTACTTC. Translated, it gives CASKTGGGPSYEQYF.

The sample holds a few counts of this clonotype. The V and J genes are TRBV5-1 and TRBJ2-3; TRBD1 is a possible D gene (6 bases). Germline CDR1 and CDR2: SGHRS and YFSETQ. This CDR3 is 16 amino acids long. Trimming left V 1 base short and J 1 base short, with 13 bases between. The CDR3 reads CASSLPRTERTDTQYF. In DNA, the CDR3 is TGCGCCAGCAGCTTGCCCAGGACAGAGCGCACAGATACGCAGTATTTT.